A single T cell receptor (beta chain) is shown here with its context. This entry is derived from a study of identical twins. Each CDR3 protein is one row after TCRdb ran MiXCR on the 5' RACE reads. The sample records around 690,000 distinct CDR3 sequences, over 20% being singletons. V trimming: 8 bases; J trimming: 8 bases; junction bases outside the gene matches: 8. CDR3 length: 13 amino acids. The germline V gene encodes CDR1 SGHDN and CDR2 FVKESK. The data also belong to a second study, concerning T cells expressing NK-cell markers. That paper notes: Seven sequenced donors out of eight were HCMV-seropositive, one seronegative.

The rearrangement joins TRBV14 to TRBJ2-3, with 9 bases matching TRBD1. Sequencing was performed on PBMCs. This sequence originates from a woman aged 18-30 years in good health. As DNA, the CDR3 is TGTGCCAGCGAACAGGGGGCTTCGGGTACGCAGTATTTT. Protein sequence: CASEQGASGTQYF.